This T cell receptor beta chain was captured in a study of cytomegalovirus exposure and HLA in healthy donors. V lost 11 bases and J 12 bases, leaving 20 bases between the germline ends. The length of the CDR3 is 12 residues. Germline CDR1 is SEHNR and CDR2 is FQNEAQ (reference sequence). For this clone: The antigen is undetermined.

60 Vbeta and 13 Jbeta primers were used in PCR. Clones were sequenced by immunoSEQ multiplex PCR, and TCRdb holds only the in-frame ones, with some missing. The profile covers some 120,000 clones, with over 60% appearing a single time and 1% taken by the ten largest. Study-level results: In vitro assays verified that three CMV-associated chains recognized CMV antigens specifically. Across donors, sequencing depth was assumed by presence/absence analyses to be roughly uniform. Later analysis indicated greater clonal expansion among HLA-associated TCR beta chains than among equally common other chains.

The receptor was derived from a human donor in good health. The sequenced sample consisted of PBMCs. The rearrangement joins TRBV7-9 to TRBJ2-1; a weak D match, TRBD1 (6 bases). The CDR3 nucleotides are TGTGCCGGGGGCGGTGGGGATCTCGTGCAGTTCTTC. It yields the protein CAGGGGDLVQFF. Full variable domain (missing parts from reference TRBV7-9 and TRBJ2-1): DTGVSQNPRHKITKRGQNVTFRCDPISEHNRLYWYRQTLGQGPEFLTYFQNEAQLEKSRLLSDRFSAERPKGSFSTLEIQRTEQGDSAMYLCAGGGGDLVQFFGPGTRLTVL.